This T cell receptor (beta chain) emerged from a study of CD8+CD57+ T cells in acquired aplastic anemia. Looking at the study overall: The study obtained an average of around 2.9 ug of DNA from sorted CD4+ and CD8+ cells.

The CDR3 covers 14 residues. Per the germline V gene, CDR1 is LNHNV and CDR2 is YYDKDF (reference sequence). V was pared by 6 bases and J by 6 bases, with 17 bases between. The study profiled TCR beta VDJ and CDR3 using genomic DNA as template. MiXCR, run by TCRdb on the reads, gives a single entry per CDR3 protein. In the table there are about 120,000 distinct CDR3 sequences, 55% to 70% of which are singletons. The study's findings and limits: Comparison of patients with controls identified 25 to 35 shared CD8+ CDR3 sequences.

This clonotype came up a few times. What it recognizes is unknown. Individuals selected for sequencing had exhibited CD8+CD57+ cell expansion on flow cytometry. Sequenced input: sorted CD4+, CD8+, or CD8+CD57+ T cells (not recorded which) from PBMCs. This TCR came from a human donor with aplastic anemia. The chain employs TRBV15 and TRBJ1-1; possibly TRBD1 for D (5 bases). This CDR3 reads CATSSQGGGSEAFF. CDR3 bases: TGTGCCACCAGTTCGCAGGGCGGAGGGTCTGAAGCTTTCTTT.